This passage covers 6 T cell receptor beta chains from one sample sequenced in a study of CD8+ T cells in alopecia areata. RNA extraction and reverse transcription yielded cDNA as sequencing template. TCRdb keeps only in-frame clones here, not all; method: immunoSEQ multiplex PCR. The repertoire holds 65,000 to 95,000 clones, with roughly 51% as singletons. What was sequenced was NKG2D-high CD8+ T cells sorted from blood. The receptors come from a human donor with alopecia areata.

V gene TRBV27 combines with J gene TRBJ1-1, with D perhaps TRBD1 (5 bases). CDR3 length: 14 residues. Germline lookup yields CDR1 MNHEY and CDR2 SMNVEV (reference sequence). V lost 5 bases to trimming and J lost 4 bases, with 14 bases between them. The CDR3 DNA follows: TGTGCCAGCAGTCGAGCGGGGGTAGGCACTGAAGCTTTCTTT. It yields the protein CASSRAGVGTEAFF.

The CDR3 is CASGGYNSPLHF. The CDR3 coding sequence is TGTGCCAGCGGGGGTTATAATTCACCCCTCCACTTT. The J gene is TRBJ1-6, the V gene TRBV9; a weak D match, TRBD1 (5 bases). Between the trimmed V and J ends, which lost 7 bases and 4 bases, there was a span of 6 bases. CDR1 is SGDLS and CDR2 is YYNGEE in the germline V gene. The CDR3 loop spans 12 amino acids.

In the case of this clone: The same CDR3 can be traced to other DNA sequences in this sample. This chain connects TRBV30 to TRBJ2-7; D not certain. The CDR3 is made up of 13 amino acids. The V end was cut by 1 base, the J end by 2 bases, with 9 bases between. Germline CDR1 GTSNPN, CDR2 SVGIG (reference sequence). The DNA of the CDR3 is TGTGCCTGGAGTGACAGTGGCCCCTACGAGCAGTACTTC. It specifies CAWSDSGPYEQYF.

The chain recombines TRBV27 with TRBJ1-4; D is possibly TRBD1 (5 bases). The CDR3 is made up of 13 amino acids. In germline, CDR1 is MNHEY, CDR2 SMNVEV (reference sequence). V shed 7 bases and J shed 4 bases, with 10 bases lying between them. The CDR3 DNA sequence: TGTGCCAGCAAATCAGGGATTAATGAAAAACTGTTTTTT. It translates to CASKSGINEKLFF.

J is TRBJ2-7 and V is TRBV7-9; D might be TRBD2 (5 bases). The CDR3 loop spans 15 amino acids. With 5 bases removed from V and 3 bases from J, the gap between germline ends came to 17 bases. The germline CDR1 and CDR2 sequences are SEHNR and FQNEAQ (reference sequence). The CDR3 sequence: CASSQESLGDYEQYF. The CDR3 bases are TGTGCCAGCAGCCAAGAGAGTCTCGGGGACTACGAGCAGTACTTC.

The chain has TRBV7-9 and TRBJ2-7, with D possibly matching TRBD1 (6 bases). The length of the CDR3 is 14 residues. Germline CDR1 is SEHNR and CDR2 is FQNEAQ (reference sequence). The CDR3 DNA follows: TGTGTCTCGTCCCGGGACACACGCTCGGTAGAGCAGTACTTC. Its protein is CVSSRDTRSVEQYF.